The clone carrying this TCR beta chain was picked up one time. The PCR used 60 Vbeta and 13 Jbeta primers. Assay: immunoSEQ multiplex PCR; the TCRdb copy retains only in-frame clones and omits some. In the table there are 150,000 to 200,000 clones, 75% to 85% of which are singletons. These data belong to a study of cytomegalovirus exposure and HLA in healthy donors. Sequenced: PBMCs. The TCR sequence derives from a woman aged 45-65 years in good health and CMV-seronegative.

CDR3 bases: TGTGCCAGCAGACCAGCGGGGGCAAGGGGGGAGCTGTTTTTT. It codes for CASRPAGARGELFF. The chain employs TRBV6-5 and TRBJ2-2; 8 nucleotides line up with TRBD2. The CDR3 spans 14 residues. In germline, CDR1 is MNHEY, CDR2 SVGAGI. The V gene end was trimmed by 6 bases and the J gene end by 8 bases; junction bases not matched to a gene: 8.